This T cell receptor (beta chain) comes out of a study of blood T cell repertoires in COVID-19. The table came from immunoSEQ multiplex PCR; TCRdb's copy has only in-frame clones and leaves some out. The data contain 200,000 to 300,000 clones, around 81% of them singletons. The germline V gene has CDR1 SGHAT and CDR2 FQNNGV. V dropped 7 bases and J dropped 2 bases, with 20 bases sitting between them. This CDR3 comprises 16 residues. This receptor was identified in a woman aged 55-69 years with active or convalescent COVID-19. V is TRBV11-2 and J is TRBJ1-2; D not resolved. The sequencing sample was made of peripheral blood. CDR3 sequence reads: CASTTYPPRLNYGYTF. The CDR3 nucleotides read TGTGCCAGCACCACCTATCCTCCTCGACTCAACTATGGCTACACCTTC. Filled out from reference TRBV11-2 and TRBJ1-2, the complete variable domain reads EAGVAQSPRYKIIEKRQSVAFWCNPISGHATLYWYQQILGQGPKLLIQFQNNGVVDDSQLPKDRFSAERLKGVDSTLKIQPAKLEDSAVYLCASTTYPPRLNYGYTFGSGTRLTVV.